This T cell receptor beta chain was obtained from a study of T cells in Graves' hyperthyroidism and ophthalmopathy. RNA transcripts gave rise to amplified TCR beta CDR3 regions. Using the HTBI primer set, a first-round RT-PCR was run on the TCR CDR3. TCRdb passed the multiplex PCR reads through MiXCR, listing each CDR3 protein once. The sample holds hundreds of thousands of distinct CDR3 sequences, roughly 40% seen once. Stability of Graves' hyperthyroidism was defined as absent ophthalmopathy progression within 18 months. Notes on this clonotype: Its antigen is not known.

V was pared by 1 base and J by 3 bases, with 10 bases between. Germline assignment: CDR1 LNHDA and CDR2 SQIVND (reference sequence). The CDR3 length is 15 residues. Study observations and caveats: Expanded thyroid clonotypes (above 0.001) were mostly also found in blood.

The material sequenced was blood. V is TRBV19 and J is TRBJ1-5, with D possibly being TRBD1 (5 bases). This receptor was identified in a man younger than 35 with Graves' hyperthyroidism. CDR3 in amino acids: CASSIGGTPNQPQHF. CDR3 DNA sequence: TGTGCCAGTAGTATAGGGGGGACGCCCAATCAGCCCCAGCATTTT. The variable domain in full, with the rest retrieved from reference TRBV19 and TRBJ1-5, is DGGITQSPKYLFRKEGQNVTLSCEQNLNHDAMYWYRQDPGQGLRLIYYSQIVNDFQKGDIAEGYSVSREKKESFPLTVTSAQKNPTAFYLCASSIGGTPNQPQHFGDGTRLSIL.